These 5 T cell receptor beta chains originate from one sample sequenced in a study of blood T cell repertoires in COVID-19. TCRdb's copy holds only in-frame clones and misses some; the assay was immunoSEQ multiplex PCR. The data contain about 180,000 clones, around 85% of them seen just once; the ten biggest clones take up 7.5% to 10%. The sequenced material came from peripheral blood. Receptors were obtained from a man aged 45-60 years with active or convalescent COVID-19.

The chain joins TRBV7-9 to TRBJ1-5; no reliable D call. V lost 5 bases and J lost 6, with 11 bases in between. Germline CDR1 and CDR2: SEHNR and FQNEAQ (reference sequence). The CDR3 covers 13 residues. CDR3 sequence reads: CASSATIGQPQHF. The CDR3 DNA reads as TGTGCCAGCAGCGCGACTATCGGTCAGCCCCAGCATTTT.

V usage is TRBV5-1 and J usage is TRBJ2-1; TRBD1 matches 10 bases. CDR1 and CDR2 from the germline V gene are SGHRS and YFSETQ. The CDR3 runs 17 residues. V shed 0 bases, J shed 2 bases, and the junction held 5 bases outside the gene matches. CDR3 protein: CASSLGRTGGPYNEQFF. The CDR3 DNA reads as TGCGCCAGCAGCTTGGGGCGGACAGGGGGACCCTACAATGAGCAGTTCTTC.

The CDR3 loop is CASSEGLAGVGETQYF. CDR3 coding DNA: TGTGCCAGTTCCGAGGGACTAGCGGGAGTAGGTGAGACCCAGTACTTC. The V and J genes are TRBV19 and TRBJ2-5; 14 bases fit TRBD2. Unmatched junction bases numbered 10, after V lost 8 bases and J lost 5 bases. This CDR3 region has 16 residues. Looked up from germline, CDR1 is LNHDA and CDR2 is SQIVND (reference sequence).

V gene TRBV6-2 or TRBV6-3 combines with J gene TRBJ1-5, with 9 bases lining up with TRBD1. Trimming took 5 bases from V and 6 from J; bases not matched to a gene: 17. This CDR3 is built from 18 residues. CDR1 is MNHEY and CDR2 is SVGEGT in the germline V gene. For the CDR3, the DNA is TGTGCCAGCAGTGGACAGGGGAGCGGTGTTATTGGGGGTCAGCCCCAGCATTTT. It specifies CASSGQGSGVIGGQPQHF.

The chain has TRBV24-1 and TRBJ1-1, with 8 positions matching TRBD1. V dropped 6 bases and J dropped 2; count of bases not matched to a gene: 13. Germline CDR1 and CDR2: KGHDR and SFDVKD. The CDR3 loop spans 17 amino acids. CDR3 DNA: TGTGCCACCAGTCCAGGGGGCGCAAGCGCAGGTAACACTGAAGCTTTCTTT. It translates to CATSPGGASAGNTEAFF.